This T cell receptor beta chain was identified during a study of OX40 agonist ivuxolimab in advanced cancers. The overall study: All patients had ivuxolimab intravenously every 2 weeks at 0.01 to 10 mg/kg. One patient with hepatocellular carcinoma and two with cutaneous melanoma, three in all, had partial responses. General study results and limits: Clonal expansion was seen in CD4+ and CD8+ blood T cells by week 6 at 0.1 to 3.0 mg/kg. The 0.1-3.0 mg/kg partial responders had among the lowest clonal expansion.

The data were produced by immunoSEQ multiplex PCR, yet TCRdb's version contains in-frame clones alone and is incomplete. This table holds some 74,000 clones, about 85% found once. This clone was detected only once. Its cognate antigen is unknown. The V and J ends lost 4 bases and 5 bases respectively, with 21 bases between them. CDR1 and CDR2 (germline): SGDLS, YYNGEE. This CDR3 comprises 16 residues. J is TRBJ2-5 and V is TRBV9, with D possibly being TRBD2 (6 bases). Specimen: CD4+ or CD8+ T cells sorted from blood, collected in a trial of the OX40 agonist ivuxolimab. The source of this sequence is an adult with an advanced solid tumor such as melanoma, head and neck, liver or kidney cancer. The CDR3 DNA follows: TGTGCCAGCAGCACCGGACCGGGACGCCGGGGGGAGACCCAGTACTTC. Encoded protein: CASSTGPGRRGETQYF.